This TCR beta chain emerged from a study of cytomegalovirus exposure and HLA in healthy donors. Study findings and constraints: The classifier reportedly diagnosed cytomegalovirus status with high specificity and sensitivity.

Both 60 Vbeta primers and 13 Jbeta primers went into the PCR. Assay used: immunoSEQ multiplex PCR; TCRdb lists only in-frame clones, some missing. The sample has roughly 200,000 clones; over 60% are singletons. The V end was cut by 8 bases, the J end by 9 bases, with 14 bases between. Germline V CDR1 and CDR2: SEHNR, FQNEAQ (reference sequence). The CDR3 totals 13 residues. A word on this clone: Its specificity is not known.

This sequence joins TRBV7-9 and TRBJ1-6, with a tentative D call TRBD1 (5 bases). Sequencing was done on a sample of PBMCs. The receptor was derived from a man aged 35 to 55 in good health and CMV-seronegative. This chain's CDR3 is CASLWGEGSPLHF. The CDR3 DNA follows: TGTGCCAGCTTGTGGGGGGAGGGTTCACCCCTCCACTTT.